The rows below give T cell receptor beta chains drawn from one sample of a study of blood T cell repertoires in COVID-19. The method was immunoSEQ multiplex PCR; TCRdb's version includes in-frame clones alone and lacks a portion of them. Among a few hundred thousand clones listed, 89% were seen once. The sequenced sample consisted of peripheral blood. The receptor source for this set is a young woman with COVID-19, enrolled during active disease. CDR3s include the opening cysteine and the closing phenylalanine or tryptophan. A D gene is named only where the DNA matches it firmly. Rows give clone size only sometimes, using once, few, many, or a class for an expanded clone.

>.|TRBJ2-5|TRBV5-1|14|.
TGCGCCAGCAGCTTGGGCTACAGTCAAGAGACCCAGTACTTC
CASSLGYSQETQYF
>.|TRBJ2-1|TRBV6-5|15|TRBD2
TGTGCCAGCAGTTCTGAGCGGGGGGGCCTCGGTGAGCAGTTCTTC
CASSSERGGLGEQFF
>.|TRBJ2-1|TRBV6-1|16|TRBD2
TGTGCCAGCAGTGTCCTAGCGGGAACGACCTACAATGAGCAGTTCTTC
CASSVLAGTTYNEQFF
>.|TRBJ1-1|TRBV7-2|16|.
TGTGCCAGCAGCTTGGTAGGGGGGGGCATGAACACTGAAGCTTTCTTT
CASSLVGGGMNTEAFF
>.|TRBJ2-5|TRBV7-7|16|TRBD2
TGTGCTAGCAGCCCGACTAGCGGGGGGGCCGGAGAGACCCAGTACTTC
CASSPTSGGAGETQYF
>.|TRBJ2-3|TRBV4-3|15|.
TGCGCCAGCAGCTCCTTGACCGCCGGGACAGATACGCAGTATTTT
CASSSLTAGTDTQYF
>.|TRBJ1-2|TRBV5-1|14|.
TGCGCCAGCAGCTTGGTCCAAGAGGCCTATGGCTACACCTTC
CASSLVQEAYGYTF
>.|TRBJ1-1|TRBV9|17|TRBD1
TGTGCCAGCAGCGTAGAAGAAGGGGGCCCTTTGAACACTGAAGCTTTCTTT
CASSVEEGGPLNTEAFF
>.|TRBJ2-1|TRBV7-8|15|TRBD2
TGTGCCAGCAGCTTAGCGCGGGGGGGGCCCGATGAGCAGTTCTTC
CASSLARGGPDEQFF
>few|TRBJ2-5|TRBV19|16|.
TGTGCCAGTAGTATTCGCCCCACAGGTCTTCAAGAGACCCAGTACTTC
CASSIRPTGLQETQYF
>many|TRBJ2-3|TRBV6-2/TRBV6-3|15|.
TGTGCCAGCAGCTCGACCGTACAGGGCACAGATACGCAGTATTTT
CASSSTVQGTDTQYF
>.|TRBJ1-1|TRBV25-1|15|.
TGTGCCAGCAGTGAATATACAGCACGGAACACTGAAGCTTTCTTT
CASSEYTARNTEAFF
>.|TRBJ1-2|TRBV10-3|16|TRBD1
TGTGCCATCAGTGAGTCGTCCCGGGACAGGGGCTATGGCTACACCTTC
CAISESSRDRGYGYTF
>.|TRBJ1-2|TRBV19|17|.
TGTGCCAGTAGTATAGATCTAGCGTGGGAGGGCCACTATGGCTACACCTTC
CASSIDLAWEGHYGYTF
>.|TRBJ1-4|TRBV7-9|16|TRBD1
TGTGCCAGCAGAACAGGGGCCGGGACAGAAAATGAAAAACTGTTTTTT
CASRTGAGTENEKLFF
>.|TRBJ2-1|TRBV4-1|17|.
TGCGCCAGCAGCCAAGAGGCGAAGCGGCCGAGTCTCAATGAGCAGTTCTTC
CASSQEAKRPSLNEQFF
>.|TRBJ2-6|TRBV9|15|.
TGTGCCAGCAGCGACAGGAGATCTGGGGCCAACGTCCTGACTTTC
CASSDRRSGANVLTF
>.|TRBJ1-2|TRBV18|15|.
TGTGCCAGCTCACCCGGTTTACAGCTCAACTATGGCTACACCTTC
CASSPGLQLNYGYTF
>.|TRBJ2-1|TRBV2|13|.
TGTGCCAGCAGTCGGGGAGATTACAATGAGCAGTTCTTC
CASSRGDYNEQFF
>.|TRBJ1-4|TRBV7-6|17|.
TGTGCCAGCAGCTTAAGGGGGTCGGCTGGGCCTAATGAAAAACTGTTTTTT
CASSLRGSAGPNEKLFF
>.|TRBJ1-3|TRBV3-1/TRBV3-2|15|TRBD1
TGTGCCAGCAGCTCCGGGACAGCTAAAGGAAACACCATATATTTT
CASSSGTAKGNTIYF
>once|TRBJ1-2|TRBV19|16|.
TGTGCCAGTAGTATAGGGGCCGGGAGTACCAACTATGGCTACACCTTC
CASSIGAGSTNYGYTF
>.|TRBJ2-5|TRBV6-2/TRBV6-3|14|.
TGTGCCAGCAGCCCGGTCCGGTCCCAAGAGACCCAGTACTTC
CASSPVRSQETQYF
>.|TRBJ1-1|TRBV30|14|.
TGTGCCTGGAGTAGTTGGGAGGGATACACTGAAGCTTTCTTT
CAWSSWEGYTEAFF
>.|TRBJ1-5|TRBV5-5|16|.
TGTGCCAGCAGCTTGGTACCGGGTGCGGGCAATCAGCCCCAGCATTTT
CASSLVPGAGNQPQHF
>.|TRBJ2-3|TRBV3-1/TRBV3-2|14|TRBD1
TGTGCCAGCAGCCGGGGACAGGGGTTAGATACGCAGTATTTT
CASSRGQGLDTQYF
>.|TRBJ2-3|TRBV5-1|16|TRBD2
TGCGCCAGCAGCTCCATTAGCGGGAGGGCGGGAGATACGCAGTATTTT
CASSSISGRAGDTQYF
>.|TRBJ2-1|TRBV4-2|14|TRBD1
TGTGCCAGCAGCCATCCCGGGACAGACAATGAGCAGTTCTTC
CASSHPGTDNEQFF
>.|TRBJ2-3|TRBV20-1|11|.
TGCAGTGCTACCCCAGCGGATACGCAGTATTTT
CSATPADTQYF
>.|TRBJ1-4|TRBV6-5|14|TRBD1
TGTGCCAGCCGGGGGACAGGGGTTCGGGAAAAACTGTTTTTT
CASRGTGVREKLFF
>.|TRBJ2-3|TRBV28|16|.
TGTGCCAGCAGTTTATTCTGGCGGGGAGGCACAGATACGCAGTATTTT
CASSLFWRGGTDTQYF
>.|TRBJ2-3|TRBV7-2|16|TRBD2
TGTGCCAGCAGCTTATTGTTTAGCGGGAGTGCAGATACGCAGTATTTT
CASSLLFSGSADTQYF
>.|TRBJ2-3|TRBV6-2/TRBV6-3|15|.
TGTGCCAGCAGTTACTCCGGAGACCTCACAGATACGCAGTATTTT
CASSYSGDLTDTQYF
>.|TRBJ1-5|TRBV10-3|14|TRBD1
TGTGCCATCAGTGAGAGGACAGGGAGGCAGCCCCAGCATTTT
CAISERTGRQPQHF
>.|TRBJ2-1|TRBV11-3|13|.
TGTGCCAGCAGCATTACTAACGACAATGAGCAGTTCTTC
CASSITNDNEQFF
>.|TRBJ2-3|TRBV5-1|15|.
TGCGCCAGCAGCCGAGGTCAGGGGATAACCGATACGCAGTATTTT
CASSRGQGITDTQYF
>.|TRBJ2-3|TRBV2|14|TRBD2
TGTGCCAGCAGTACTGGACTAGGAACAGATACGCAGTATTTT
CASSTGLGTDTQYF
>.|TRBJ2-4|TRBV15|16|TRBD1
TGTGCCACCAGCAGAGATAACGCAGGGGGTTTGGACATTCAGTACTTC
CATSRDNAGGLDIQYF
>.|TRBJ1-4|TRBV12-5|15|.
TGTGCTAGTGGTTTGGGGGGGCGAGATAATGAAAAACTGTTTTTT
CASGLGGRDNEKLFF
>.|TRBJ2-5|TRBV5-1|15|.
TGCGCCAGCAGCGGGGGGACAGCCGACCTTGAGACCCAGTACTTC
CASSGGTADLETQYF
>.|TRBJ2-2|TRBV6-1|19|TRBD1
TGTGCCAGCAGTGAAGTCGGGCAGGGGGCGTTCTCCGCGGGCGGGGAGCTGTTTTTT
CASSEVGQGAFSAGGELFF
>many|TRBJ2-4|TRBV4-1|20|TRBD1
TGCGCCAGCAGCCAATCAGGGACAGGGGTCGGGTCAGCCGGCAAAAACATTCAGTACTTC
CASSQSGTGVGSAGKNIQYF
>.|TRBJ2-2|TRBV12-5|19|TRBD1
TGTGCTAGTGGTTTGGTCCTCGGGACAGGGGCTAGGATAAGCGGGGAGCTGTTTTTT
CASGLVLGTGARISGELFF
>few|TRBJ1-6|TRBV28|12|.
TGTGCCAGCAGTTTGGTGAGGTCACCCCTCCACTTT
CASSLVRSPLHF